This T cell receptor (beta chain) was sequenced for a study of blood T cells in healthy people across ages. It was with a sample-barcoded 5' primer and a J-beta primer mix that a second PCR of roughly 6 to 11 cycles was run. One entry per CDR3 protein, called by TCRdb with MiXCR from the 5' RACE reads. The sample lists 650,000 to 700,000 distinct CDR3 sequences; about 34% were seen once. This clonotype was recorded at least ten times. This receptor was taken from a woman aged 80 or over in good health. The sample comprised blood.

CDR3 protein: CSARKTGTQETQYF. DNA of the CDR3: TGCAGTGCTAGGAAAACAGGGACCCAAGAGACCCAGTACTTC. The chain couples TRBV20-1 to TRBJ2-5; the D gene is possibly TRBD1 (6 bases). Looked up from germline, CDR1 is DFQATT and CDR2 is SNEGSKA (reference sequence). This CDR3 is 14 amino acids long. Trimming took 3 bases from V and 1 from J, leaving 12 bases between them.